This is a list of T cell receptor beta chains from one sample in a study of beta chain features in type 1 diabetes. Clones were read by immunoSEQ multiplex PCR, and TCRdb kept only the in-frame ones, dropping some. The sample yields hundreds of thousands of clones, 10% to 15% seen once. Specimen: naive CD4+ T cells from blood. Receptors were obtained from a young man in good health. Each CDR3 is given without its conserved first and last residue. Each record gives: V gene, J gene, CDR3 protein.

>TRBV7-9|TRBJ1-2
ASSRTGEGYT
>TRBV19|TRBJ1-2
ASSRTPDYGYT
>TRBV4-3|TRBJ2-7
ASSQAGGVYEQY
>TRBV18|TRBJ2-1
ASSYSSGDNEQF
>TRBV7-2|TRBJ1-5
ASSLDRASNQPQH
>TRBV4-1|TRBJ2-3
ASSLGLAGSSTDTQY
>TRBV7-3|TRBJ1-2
ASSLTGGGYGGYT
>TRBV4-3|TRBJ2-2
ASSQRQGARSTGELF
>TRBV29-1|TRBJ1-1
SVRWVDSEAF
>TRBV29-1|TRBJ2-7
SVVGTSYEQY
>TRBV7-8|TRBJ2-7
ASSFEDMGEQY
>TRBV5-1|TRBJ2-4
ASSTLQANIQY
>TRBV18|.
ASSPSGRNYEQY
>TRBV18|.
ASSQRDYEQY
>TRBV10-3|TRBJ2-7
AISPGQGYEQY
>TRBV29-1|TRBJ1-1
SVAWTAGGTEAF
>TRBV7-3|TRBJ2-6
ASSFERSGANVLT
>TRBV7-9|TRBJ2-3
ASSSGHSGTDTQY
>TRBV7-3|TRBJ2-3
ASSLGYGLAGATADTQY
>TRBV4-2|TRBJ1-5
ASSQARTGAWSNQPQH
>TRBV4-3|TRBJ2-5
ASSLGGGLETQY
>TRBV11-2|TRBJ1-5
ASSSRGGRDSNQPQH
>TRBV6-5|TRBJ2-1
ASSRLSGEQF
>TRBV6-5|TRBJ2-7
ASISDATYEQY
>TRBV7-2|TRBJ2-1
ASSFIAGAYNEQF
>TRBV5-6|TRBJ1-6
ASSLNPSRRGNSPLH
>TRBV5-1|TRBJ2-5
ASTTGGPRETQY
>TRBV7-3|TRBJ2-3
ASSLGGNHGDTQY
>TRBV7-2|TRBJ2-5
ASSLASGSGEETQY
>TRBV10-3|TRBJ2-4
AISDIAGRNIQY
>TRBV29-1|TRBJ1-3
SVSWGGLSSGNTIY
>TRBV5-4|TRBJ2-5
ASSKGLAEETQY
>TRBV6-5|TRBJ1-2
ASSPTWENGYT
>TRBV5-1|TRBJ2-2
ASSLRRESGELF
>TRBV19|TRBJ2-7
ASSTGQKTYEQY
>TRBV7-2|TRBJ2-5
ASSGGGLARRETQY
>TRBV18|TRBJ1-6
ASSPDSSNSPLH
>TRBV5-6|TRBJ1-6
ASTPPATDSPLH
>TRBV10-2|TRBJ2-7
ASRYSYEQY
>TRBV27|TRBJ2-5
ASSLIPPSLSLVVRETQY
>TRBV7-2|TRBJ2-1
ASSSRTSRAEQF
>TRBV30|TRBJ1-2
AWSARGDYGYT
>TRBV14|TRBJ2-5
ASSRTITQETQY
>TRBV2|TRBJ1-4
ASMPEATNEKLF
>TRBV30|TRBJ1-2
AWSEQVKSGGYT
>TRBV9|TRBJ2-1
ASSVPQQGARNEQF
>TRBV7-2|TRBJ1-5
ASSAYGNQPQH
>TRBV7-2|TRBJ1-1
ASSPEGGGVTEAF
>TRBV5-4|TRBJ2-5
ASSRWGAGAQY
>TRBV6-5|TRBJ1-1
ASAGPMNTEAF
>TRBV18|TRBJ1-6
ASSQRDRVLDSPLH
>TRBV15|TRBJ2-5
AAGETQY
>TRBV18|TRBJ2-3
ASSPDRPPDTQY
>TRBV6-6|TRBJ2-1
ASSYRRGPGVEQF
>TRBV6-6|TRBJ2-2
ASNFIAGGSGGELF
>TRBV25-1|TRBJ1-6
ASSDRRGQGSNSPLH
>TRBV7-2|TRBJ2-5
ASSFTGTSGPAEY